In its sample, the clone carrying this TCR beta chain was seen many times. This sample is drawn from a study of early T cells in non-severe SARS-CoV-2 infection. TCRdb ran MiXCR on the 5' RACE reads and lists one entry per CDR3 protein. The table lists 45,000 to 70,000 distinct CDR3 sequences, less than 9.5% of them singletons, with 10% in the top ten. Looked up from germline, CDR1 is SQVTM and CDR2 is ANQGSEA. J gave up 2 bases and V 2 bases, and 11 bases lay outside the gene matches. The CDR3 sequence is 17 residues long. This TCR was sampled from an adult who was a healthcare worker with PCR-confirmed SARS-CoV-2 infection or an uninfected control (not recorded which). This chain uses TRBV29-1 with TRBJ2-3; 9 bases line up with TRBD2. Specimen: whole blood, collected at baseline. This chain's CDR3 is CSVERRSGRPNTDTQYF. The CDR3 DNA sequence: TGCAGCGTTGAAAGGCGAAGCGGGAGGCCTAACACAGATACGCAGTATTTT.